A single sample is the source of the 22 T cell receptor beta chains below, sequenced in a study of T cell responses to AZD1222 COVID-19 vaccine. Generated by immunoSEQ multiplex PCR, the TCRdb table keeps only in-frame clones and is missing some. There are over 120,000 clones in the sample; approximately 92% occur only once, and roughly 3.5% lies in the top ten. Specimen: peripheral blood, collected 28 days after the second AZD1222 dose. These receptors all come from an adult who received the AZD1222 COVID-19 vaccine.

The V gene is TRBV28, the J gene TRBJ1-2; D is uncertain. The CDR3 sequence is 14 residues long. Germline V gene data show CDR1 as MDHEN and CDR2 as SYDVKM. Trimming left V 1 base short and J 2 bases short, with 8 bases between. The DNA for the CDR3 is TGTGCCAGCAGTTTATCCGATTTAAACTATGGCTACACCTTC. This codes for CASSLSDLNYGYTF.

The chain employs TRBV7-2 and TRBJ2-6; 7 positions match TRBD1. Germline-derived CDR1 and CDR2 are SGHTA and FQGNSA. The CDR3 runs to 18 residues. Trimming cost V 5 bases and J 0 bases; bases outside gene matches: 10. As DNA, the CDR3 is TGTGCCAGCAGCCCGAGGACAGGACATTTCTCTGGGGCCAACGTCCTGACTTTC. Its translation is CASSPRTGHFSGANVLTF.

This clone was counted a single time. The chain uses TRBV28 and TRBJ2-7; no reliable D call. CDR1 MDHEN and CDR2 SYDVKM come from the germline V gene. V dropped 3 bases and J dropped 7 bases, with 4 bases sitting between them. This CDR3 spans 10 amino acids. CDR3 amino acids: CASSLVEQYF. Here the CDR3 DNA reads TGTGCCAGCAGTTTGGTGGAGCAGTACTTC. The variable domain in full, with the rest retrieved from reference TRBV28 and TRBJ2-7, is DVKVTQSSRYLVKRTGEKVFLECVQDMDHENMFWYRQDPGLGLRLIYFSYDVKMKEKGDIPEGYSVSREKKERFSLILESASTNQTSMYLCASSLVEQYFGPGTRLTVT.

J is TRBJ2-7 and V is TRBV2; TRBD1 agrees at 10 bases. The junction had 5 bases not matched to a gene; V was cut back by 4 bases and J by 5 bases. Germline CDR1 reads SNHLY; CDR2 reads FYNNEI. The CDR3 totals 14 residues. The CDR3 DNA reads as TGTGCCAGCAGTGCGGACAGGGGGTTCCACGAGCAGTACTTC. Its translation: CASSADRGFHEQYF.

The rearrangement links TRBV2 to TRBJ1-6; D ambiguous. V lost 1 base and J lost 2, with 9 bases in between. Germline-derived CDR1 and CDR2 are SNHLY and FYNNEI. The CDR3 contains 16 residues. CDR3 sequence: CASSEGSGTYNSPLHF. CDR3 nucleotides: TGTGCCAGCAGTGAAGGCAGTGGGACCTATAATTCACCCCTCCACTTT.

V is TRBV15 and J is TRBJ1-1; maybe TRBD1 (6 bases). The germline CDR1 and CDR2 sequences are LNHNV and YYDKDF (reference sequence). V was shortened by 6 bases and J by 0 bases, with 11 bases between the two germline ends. CDR3 length: 14 amino acids. The CDR3: CATREGGLNTEAFF. In nucleotides, the CDR3 is TGTGCCACCAGGGAGGGGGGCCTGAACACTGAAGCTTTCTTT.

This rearrangement joins TRBV7-2 to TRBJ2-6, with a tentative D call TRBD1 (6 bases). With 5 bases removed from V and 0 bases from J, the gap between germline ends came to 14 bases. The CDR3 extends over 17 amino acids. Germline V CDR1 and CDR2: SGHTA, FQGNSA. The CDR3 is CASSLVGTTSGANVLTF. The DNA of the CDR3 is TGTGCCAGCAGCCTGGTCGGGACAACCTCTGGGGCCAACGTCCTGACTTTC.

The CDR3 region is CASSNGANVLTF. The CDR3 nucleotides read TGTGCCAGCAGCAATGGGGCCAACGTCCTGACTTTC. V and J are TRBV7-9 and TRBJ2-6; no clear D gene. Germline CDR1 is SEHNR and CDR2 is FQNEAQ (reference sequence). Trimming removed 5 bases from V and 3 bases from J, with 2 bases in between. The CDR3 has 12 residues.

This clone was detected once. The V gene is TRBV5-1, the J gene TRBJ2-7, with TRBD2 identical over 7 bases. The CDR3 totals 15 residues. J gave up 5 bases and V 3 bases, and 11 bases lay outside the gene matches. Germline V gene sequence: CDR1 SGHRS, CDR2 YFSETQ. CDR3 in amino acids: CASSSPGREIHEQYF. CDR3 in DNA: TGCGCCAGCAGCTCCCCCGGGCGGGAGATACACGAGCAGTACTTC.

The chain carries TRBV27 and TRBJ1-6; D unclear. V shed 2 bases and J shed 0 bases, with 8 bases lying between them. Germline loops: CDR1 MNHEY, CDR2 SMNVEV (reference sequence). The length of the CDR3 is 16 residues. CDR3: CASSLAASSYNSPLHF. CDR3 sequence (DNA): TGTGCCAGCAGTTTAGCGGCGAGCTCCTATAATTCACCCCTCCACTTT.

The genes are TRBV4-1 and TRBJ1-5; TRBD1 aligns across 12 bases. The CDR3 extends over 17 amino acids. CDR1 is MGHRA and CDR2 is YSYEKL in the germline V gene. With V trimmed by 0 bases and J by 7 bases, 7 bases remained unmatched. CDR3 sequence reads: CASSQDYGTGGDQPQHF. For the CDR3, the DNA is TGCGCCAGCAGCCAAGATTACGGGACAGGGGGCGACCAGCCCCAGCATTTT.

The rearrangement uses TRBV9 and TRBJ1-1, with D hard to call. Per the germline V gene, CDR1 is SGDLS and CDR2 is YYNGEE. This CDR3 has 14 residues. V shed 4 bases and J shed 4 bases, with 14 bases lying between them. The CDR3, as DNA: TGTGCCAGCAGCACGCCGGGGTCGGGCACTGAAGCTTTCTTT. Translation: CASSTPGSGTEAFF.

The CDR3, as DNA: TGTGCCAGCAGTTTATCTAGCGGGGGAGCCTACAATGAGCAGTTCTTC. Translated: CASSLSSGGAYNEQFF. The J gene is TRBJ2-1, the V gene TRBV27, with 9 bases lining up with TRBD2. Germline V lookup: CDR1 MNHEY, CDR2 SMNVEV (reference sequence). With V trimmed by 0 bases and J by 2 bases, 2 bases remained unmatched. The CDR3 has 16 residues.

This clone is a singleton in its sample. V usage is TRBV30 and J usage is TRBJ2-6; 7 bases fit TRBD1. Looked up from germline, CDR1 is GTSNPN and CDR2 is SVGIG (reference sequence). With V trimmed by 6 bases and J by 0 bases, 8 bases remained unmatched. The CDR3 sequence is 16 residues long. CDR3 amino acids: CACSRDSISGANVLTF. The CDR3 DNA reads as TGTGCCTGTAGCCGGGACAGCATCTCTGGGGCCAACGTCCTGACTTTC.

The gene calls are TRBV4-2 and TRBJ2-7; TRBD2 aligns across 10 bases. This CDR3 comprises 16 residues. V dropped 0 bases and J dropped 2; count of bases not matched to a gene: 4. Germline values: CDR1 LGHNA, CDR2 YNFKEQ. The CDR3: CASSQDRLAGAYEQYF. CDR3 bases: TGTGCCAGCAGCCAAGATCGTCTAGCGGGAGCCTACGAGCAGTACTTC.

The chain recombines TRBV19 with TRBJ1-2; D is undetermined. Trimming took off 0 bases at V and 8 bases at J, with 10 bases between the two ends. CDR1 and CDR2 from the germline V gene are LNHDA and SQIVND (reference sequence). The CDR3 consists of 13 residues. The CDR3 sequence is CASSIDLGLGYTF. Written as DNA, the CDR3 is TGTGCCAGTAGTATAGACCTCGGTCTGGGCTACACCTTC.

This sequence joins TRBV13 and TRBJ2-5; the match to TRBD2 covers 7 bases. CDR1 is PRHDT, CDR2 FYEKMQ, per germline (reference sequence). The CDR3 has 19 residues. With V trimmed by 0 bases and J by 5 bases, 18 bases remained unmatched. CDR3 loop: CASSLGLAPLRSSWETQYF. For the CDR3, the DNA is TGTGCCAGCAGCTTAGGACTAGCGCCACTTCGCTCGTCTTGGGAGACCCAGTACTTC.

This chain uses TRBV3-1 (or the pseudogene TRBV3-2) with TRBJ2-1; tentatively, D is TRBD2 (5 bases). V shed 3 bases and J shed 9 bases, with 15 bases lying between them. This CDR3 contains 14 residues. Germline CDR1 and CDR2: LGHDT and YNNKEL (reference sequence). The CDR3 nucleotides are TGTGCCAGCAGCCAGTGGGAGCGGTTCAGTGAGCAGTTCTTC. Translated, it gives CASSQWERFSEQFF.

The chain couples TRBV7-9 to TRBJ1-5; 8 positions agree with TRBD1. With 5 bases clipped from V and 4 bases from J, the junction kept 7 bases outside the gene matches. The CDR3 runs to 15 residues. CDR1 is SEHNR and CDR2 is FQNEAQ in the germline V gene (reference sequence). The CDR3 protein is CASSLTGDWNQPQHF. For the CDR3, the DNA is TGTGCCAGCAGCCTGACAGGGGATTGGAATCAGCCCCAGCATTTT.

The J gene is TRBJ1-5, the V gene TRBV29-1; D is ambiguous. CDR1 is SQVTM and CDR2 is ANQGSEA in the germline V gene. The CDR3 contains 12 residues. Trimming took 6 bases from V and 3 from J, leaving 9 bases between them. CDR3 sequence reads: CSVGRDNQPQHF. For the CDR3, the DNA is TGCAGCGTCGGACGGGACAATCAGCCCCAGCATTTT.

This chain uses TRBV28 with TRBJ1-4; D gene uncertain. From germline, CDR1 is MDHEN and CDR2 SYDVKM. Trimming took 6 bases from V and 6 from J, leaving 11 bases between them. CDR3 length equals 13 residues. The CDR3 protein is CASRQTSHEKLFF. CDR3 nucleotides: TGTGCCAGCAGACAGACCAGCCATGAAAAACTGTTTTTT.

The chain has TRBV27 and TRBJ2-6; no clear D. Germline CDR1 and CDR2: MNHEY and SMNVEV (reference sequence). CDR3 length equals 16 residues. Trimming left V 0 bases short and J 4 bases short, with 10 bases between. CDR3: CASSLSRPTGANVLTF. The DNA of the CDR3 is TGTGCCAGCAGTTTATCGAGGCCCACCGGGGCCAACGTCCTGACTTTC.